This T cell receptor beta chain was retrieved from a study of T cell responses to AZD1222 COVID-19 vaccine. Findings and caveats of the study: Sampling that yielded the repertoires occurred only after the peak T cell response. Nearly half of the spike-specific TCRs reportedly recognize variant regions that carry no mutations.

TCRdb's copy holds only in-frame clones and misses some; the assay was immunoSEQ multiplex PCR. The repertoire holds fewer than 180,000 clones, with 92% as singletons. V lost 4 bases, J lost 5 bases, and 10 bases stayed unmatched. Germline V gene data show CDR1 as MNHNS and CDR2 as SASEGT. This CDR3 has 16 amino acids. Second-dose intervals near 4 or 12 weeks were combined. As for this clone: Its antigen is not identified.

The chain recombines TRBV6-1 with TRBJ1-5, with 8 bases lining up with TRBD1. Specimen: peripheral blood, collected 28 days after the second AZD1222 dose. The TCR comes from an adult who received the AZD1222 COVID-19 vaccine. Written as DNA, the CDR3 is TGTGCCAGCAGTGCTTTCACGGCAGGGGGCGATCAGCCCCAGCATTTT. Its translation is CASSAFTAGGDQPQHF.